Listed below are T cell receptor beta chains from one sample, sequenced in a study of blood T cell repertoires in COVID-19. Clones were sequenced by immunoSEQ multiplex PCR, and TCRdb holds only the in-frame ones, with some missing. The table shows 200,000 to 250,000 clones, with about 91% occurring only once. The sequencing input was peripheral blood. The source of these receptors is a woman aged 30 to 39 with COVID-19, enrolled during active disease. Both conserved end residues are part of each CDR3. Each record gives: clone size, J gene, V gene, D gene, CDR3 DNA, CDR3 protein. A D gene is named only where the DNA matches it firmly. Only part of the rows carry a size: once, few, many, or a class if the clone is expanded.

>-|TRBJ1-5|TRBV7-8|-
TGTGCCAGCAGCTTATCTGTCAGGGGATCCCAGCATTTT
CASSLSVRGSQHF
>-|TRBJ1-1|TRBV28|-
TGTGCCAGCAGTTTAAGGATTAGCAGTCATGAAGCTTTCTTT
CASSLRISSHEAFF
>-|TRBJ1-2|TRBV9|-
TGTGCCAGCAGCGGTAATGGCTACACCTTC
CASSGNGYTF
>few|TRBJ2-7|TRBV3-1/TRBV3-2|TRBD2
TGTGCCAGCAGCTCCATCTGGACTAGCGGGGCCTACGAGCAGTACTTC
CASSSIWTSGAYEQYF
>-|TRBJ2-7|TRBV7-2|TRBD2
TGTGCCAGCAGCTTAGCTAGCGGGGGGGCCGCCTACGAGCAGTACTTC
CASSLASGGAAYEQYF
>-|TRBJ1-2|TRBV2|-
TGTGCCAGCAGTGAAGGGGACTTCTATGGCTACACCTTC
CASSEGDFYGYTF
>-|TRBJ2-3|TRBV28|TRBD2
TGTGCCAGCAGGCCGTGGTCTAGCGGGGTTGCAGATACGCAGTATTTT
CASRPWSSGVADTQYF
>once|TRBJ1-4|TRBV4-3|TRBD1
TGCGCCAGCAGCGGACGGACAGGGTTTGATGAAAAACTGTTTTTT
CASSGRTGFDEKLFF
>few|TRBJ1-3|TRBV28|TRBD1
TGTGCCAGCAGTTTAAGGGGGCCTGGAAACACCATATATTTT
CASSLRGPGNTIYF
>-|TRBJ1-1|TRBV28|-
TGTGCCAGCAGTTCAACTTCTATAGGAAGGGGCACTGAAGCTTTCTTT
CASSSTSIGRGTEAFF
>-|TRBJ2-7|TRBV5-1|TRBD1
TGCGCCAGCAGCTTGGACCCAGGGGGCACCTACGAGCAGTACTTC
CASSLDPGGTYEQYF
>-|TRBJ1-1|TRBV19|-
TGTGCCAGTAGTGCCACAGGGCTTTATTATTTCCCTGAAGCTTTCTTT
CASSATGLYYFPEAFF
>-|TRBJ1-5|TRBV24-1|TRBD1
TGTGCCACCAGTGACCAGGACAGGGGGCTGGGTCAGCCCCAGCATTTT
CATSDQDRGLGQPQHF
>-|TRBJ2-3|TRBV25-1|TRBD1
TGTGCCAGCAGTGAATTCCAGGGGGCCACCGCAGATACGCAGTATTTT
CASSEFQGATADTQYF
>-|TRBJ1-1|TRBV27|-
TGTGCCAGCAGCTTGCGGGGCGGGATGACTGAAGCTTTCTTT
CASSLRGGMTEAFF
>-|TRBJ2-4|TRBV28|-
TGTGCCAGCAGTTTAAGAGGCATTCAGTACTTC
CASSLRGIQYF
>-|TRBJ2-1|TRBV19|TRBD2
TGTGCCAGTAGTATAGTTTTAGCGGGGGTTGCCTACAATGAGCAGTTCTTC
CASSIVLAGVAYNEQFF
>-|TRBJ2-1|TRBV19|-
TGTGCCAGTAGTACGACTAGGGGGGGCAATGAGCAGTTCTTC
CASSTTRGGNEQFF
>once|TRBJ1-6|TRBV12-5|-
TGTGCTAGTGGTCCCCCGGGAGGCCGTAATTCACCCCTCCACTTT
CASGPPGGRNSPLHF
>-|TRBJ2-3|TRBV27|TRBD2
TGTGCCAGCAGCATTTGGGGGGGAGATACGCAGTATTTT
CASSIWGGDTQYF
>-|TRBJ2-1|TRBV6-6|TRBD2
TGTGCCAGCAGTTACCAGCGGGAGTTGGGTGAGCAGTTCTTC
CASSYQRELGEQFF
>-|TRBJ2-7|TRBV11-2|-
TGTGCCAGCAGCTTAGGTAGGCAGGGTGTCTACGAGCAGTACTTC
CASSLGRQGVYEQYF
>-|TRBJ2-1|TRBV5-6|TRBD1
TGTGCCAGCAGCTTGGATTGGGACAGGGAATACAATGAGCAGTTCTTC
CASSLDWDREYNEQFF
>-|TRBJ2-3|TRBV7-9|-
TGTGCCAGCAGCCTAAACCCCGATACGCAGTATTTT
CASSLNPDTQYF
>-|TRBJ1-3|TRBV5-3|-
TGTGCCTCCCCTTTCGGTAAAGCCCGAAACACCATATATTTT
CASPFGKARNTIYF
>-|TRBJ2-5|TRBV11-2|TRBD2
TGTGCCAGCAGCCTGACTAGCGGGGGTTTCCAAGAGACCCAGTACTTC
CASSLTSGGFQETQYF
>-|TRBJ1-3|TRBV6-5|-
TGTGCCAGCAGTTACTCTCCCGGGGGGACTGGAAACACCATATATTTT
CASSYSPGGTGNTIYF
>-|TRBJ2-1|TRBV5-6|TRBD2
TGTGCCAGCAGTCCATCGGTGCGGGGGGGCCGTAGGCTCTTC
CASSPSVRGGRRLF
>-|TRBJ1-6|TRBV5-1|-
TGCGCCAGCAGGGAGGTGATCGATAATTCACCCCTCCACTTT
CASREVIDNSPLHF
>once|TRBJ2-3|TRBV5-1|-
TGCGCCAGCAGTCACAGGAGCAGTAGCACAGATACGCAGTATTTT
CASSHRSSSTDTQYF
>once|TRBJ2-6|TRBV15|-
TGTGCCACTCGCCAACGGGGGTTAGGGGCCAACGTCCTGACTTTC
CATRQRGLGANVLTF
>-|TRBJ1-1|TRBV4-3|-
TGCGCCAGCAGCCAAGAGCTCCCCACAGGGAGCAATGAAGCTTTCTTT
CASSQELPTGSNEAFF
>-|TRBJ1-2|TRBV6-5|-
TGTGCCAGCAGTACACTACAGGGTTTAAACTATGGCTACACCTTC
CASSTLQGLNYGYTF
>-|TRBJ2-5|TRBV5-1|TRBD2
TGCGCCAGCAGCTTGGTGGGACTAGCGGGAGGCTTTGTAAAGACCCAGTACTTC
CASSLVGLAGGFVKTQYF
>-|TRBJ2-5|TRBV3-1/TRBV3-2|TRBD2
TGTGCCAGCAGCCGACTAGCGGGGGTGCCAGAGACCCAGTACTTC
CASSRLAGVPETQYF
>-|TRBJ1-5|TRBV5-1|TRBD1
TGCGCCAGCAGCGGATCCGGGACAGACTTCGGGAGCAATCAGCCCCAGCATTTT
CASSGSGTDFGSNQPQHF
>-|TRBJ1-1|TRBV6-2/TRBV6-3|TRBD1
TGTGCCAGCAGTTACACAGGGGACCAAGCTTTCTTT
CASSYTGDQAFF
>-|TRBJ1-3|TRBV11-2|-
TGTGCCAGCACGGCGGGCCGCGGCATACCCATATATTTT
CASTAGRGIPIYF
>-|TRBJ2-6|TRBV19|TRBD2
TGTGCCAGTAGTGTTCGCGGACTAGCGACTACTGGGGCCAACGTCCTGACTTTC
CASSVRGLATTGANVLTF
>few|TRBJ1-5|TRBV3-1/TRBV3-2|-
TGTGCCAGCAGCCAAGACCTCAATCAGCCCCAGCATTTT
CASSQDLNQPQHF
>-|TRBJ2-6|TRBV27|TRBD1
TGTGCCAGCACCCAAACAGGGGCTGGGGCCAACGTCCTGACTTTC
CASTQTGAGANVLTF
>-|TRBJ1-1|TRBV7-8|TRBD1
TGTGCCAGCAGCCTCCGGACAGGTCGTGACGCTGAAGCTTTCTTT
CASSLRTGRDAEAFF
>-|TRBJ2-2|TRBV11-2|TRBD2
TGTGCCAGCAGCCCCCGGACTAGCGGGGTTAAGAACACCGGGGAGCTGTTTTTT
CASSPRTSGVKNTGELFF
>-|TRBJ2-5|TRBV9|-
TGTGCCAGCAGCGTACAGCCGGGTCAAGAGACCCAGTACTTC
CASSVQPGQETQYF
>-|TRBJ2-3|TRBV11-2|-
TGTGCCAGCAGCTTAGTTTGGCAGGGCGGCACAGATACGCAGTATTTT
CASSLVWQGGTDTQYF
>-|TRBJ1-6|TRBV7-9|TRBD1
TGTGCCAGCAGCTTAGTAGGATCGGGACAGGGGCGGGCACCCCTCCACTTT
CASSLVGSGQGRAPLHF
>-|TRBJ1-1|TRBV28|-
TGTGCCAGCAGTTTACCCAGGGAAAACACTGAAGCTTTCTTT
CASSLPRENTEAFF
>-|TRBJ1-2|TRBV7-2|TRBD1
TGTGCCAGCAGCTTATCGACAGGGACGGGGGAAGCGGATGGCTACACCTTC
CASSLSTGTGEADGYTF
>-|TRBJ1-4|TRBV5-4|-
TGTGCCAGCAGCGCGGGGACCTCTAATGAAAAACTGTTTTTT
CASSAGTSNEKLFF
>-|TRBJ2-3|TRBV10-1|TRBD2
TGCGCCAGCAGTGAGGAAGCGGGAGGGCCCACAGATACGCAGTATTTT
CASSEEAGGPTDTQYF
>-|TRBJ2-4|TRBV30|-
TGTGCCTGGAGTCGGATCGGAAGCGGACCGATCGGGGACATTCAGTACTTC
CAWSRIGSGPIGDIQYF